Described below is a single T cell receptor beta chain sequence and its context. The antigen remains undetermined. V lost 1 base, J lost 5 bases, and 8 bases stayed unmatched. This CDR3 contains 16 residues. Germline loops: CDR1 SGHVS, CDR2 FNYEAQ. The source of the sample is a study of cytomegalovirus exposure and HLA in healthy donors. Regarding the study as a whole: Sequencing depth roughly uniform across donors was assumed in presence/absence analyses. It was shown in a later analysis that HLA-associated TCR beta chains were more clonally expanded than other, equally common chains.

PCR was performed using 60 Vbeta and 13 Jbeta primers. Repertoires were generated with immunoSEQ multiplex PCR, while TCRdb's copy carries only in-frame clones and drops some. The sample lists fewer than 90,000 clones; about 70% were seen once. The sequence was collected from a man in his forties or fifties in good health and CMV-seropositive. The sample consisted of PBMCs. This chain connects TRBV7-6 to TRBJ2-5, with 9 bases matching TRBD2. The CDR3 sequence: CASSLGGTSRRETQYF. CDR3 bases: TGTGCCAGCAGCTTAGGAGGGACTAGCCGAAGGGAGACCCAGTACTTC.